This TCR beta chain was profiled in a study of blood T cell repertoires in COVID-19. Sequenced by immunoSEQ multiplex PCR; TCRdb stores in-frame clones only, minus some. The data contain hundreds of thousands of clones, around four fifths of them seen just once; the ten biggest clones take up approximately 5.4%. CDR3 length: 12 residues. Germline V gene data show CDR1 as SGHRS and CDR2 as YFSETQ. Trimming removed 4 bases from V and 3 bases from J, with 4 bases in between. Sequences were obtained from peripheral blood. This chain uses TRBV5-1 with TRBJ2-2; D not resolved. The sequence was collected from an elderly man with acute or convalescent COVID-19. CDR3 residues: CASSLHTGELFF. Written as DNA, the CDR3 is TGCGCCAGCAGCCTACACACCGGGGAGCTGTTTTTT.